The subject of this entry is one TCR beta chain. This entry is derived from a study of blood T cell repertoires in COVID-19. V was shortened by 8 bases and J by 4 bases, with 15 bases between the two germline ends. The germline CDR1 and CDR2 sequences are SNHLY and FYNNEI. CDR3 size: 14 residues. Produced via immunoSEQ multiplex PCR; TCRdb's table is partial and in-frame only. The sample records about 340,000 clones, roughly 90% being singletons. While infection was still active, Seattle patients were enrolled and then followed longitudinally. The clonotype originates from a woman between 65 and 79 years old with COVID-19, enrolled during active disease. V usage is TRBV2 and J usage is TRBJ2-1, with a possible D match to TRBD2 (6 bases). The material sequenced was peripheral blood. CDR3 in DNA: TGTGCCAGCCGTCAGGGAGGTTTATACAATGAGCAGTTCTTC. This gives the protein CASRQGGLYNEQFF.